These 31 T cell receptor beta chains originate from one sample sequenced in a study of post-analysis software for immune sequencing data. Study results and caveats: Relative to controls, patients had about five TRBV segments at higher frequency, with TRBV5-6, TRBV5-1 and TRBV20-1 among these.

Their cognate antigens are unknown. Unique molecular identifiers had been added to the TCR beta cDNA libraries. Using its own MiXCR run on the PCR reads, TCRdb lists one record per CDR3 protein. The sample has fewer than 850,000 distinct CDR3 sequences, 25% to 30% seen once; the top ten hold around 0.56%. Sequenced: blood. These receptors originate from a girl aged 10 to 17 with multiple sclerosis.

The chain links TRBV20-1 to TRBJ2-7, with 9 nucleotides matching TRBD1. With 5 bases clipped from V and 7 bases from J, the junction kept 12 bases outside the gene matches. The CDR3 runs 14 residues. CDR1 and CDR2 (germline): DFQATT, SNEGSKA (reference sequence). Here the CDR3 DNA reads TGCAGTGCTCCGGACAGGGGACCACCTTCGGAGCAGTACTTC. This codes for CSAPDRGPPSEQYF.

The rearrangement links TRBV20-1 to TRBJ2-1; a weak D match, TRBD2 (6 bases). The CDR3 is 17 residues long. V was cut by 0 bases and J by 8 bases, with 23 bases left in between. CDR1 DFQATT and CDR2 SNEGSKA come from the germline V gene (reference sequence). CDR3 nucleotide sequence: TGCAGTGCTAGAGATTGGCGCGGAGGAGGGGCTTTGGATGAGCAGTTCTTC. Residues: CSARDWRGGGALDEQFF.

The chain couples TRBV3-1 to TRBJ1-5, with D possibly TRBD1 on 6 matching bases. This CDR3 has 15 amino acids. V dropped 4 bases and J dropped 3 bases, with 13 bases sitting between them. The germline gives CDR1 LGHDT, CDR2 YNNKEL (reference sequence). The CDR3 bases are TGTGCCAGCAGCCCACGCGGACAGTTCAATCAGCCCCAGCATTTT. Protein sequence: CASSPRGQFNQPQHF.

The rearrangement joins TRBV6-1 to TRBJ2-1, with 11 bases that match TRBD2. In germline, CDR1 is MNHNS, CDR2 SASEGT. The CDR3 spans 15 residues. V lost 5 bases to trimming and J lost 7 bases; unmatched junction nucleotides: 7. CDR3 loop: CASSPLAGGSNEQFF. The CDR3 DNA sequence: TGTGCCAGCAGTCCATTAGCGGGAGGGTCGAATGAGCAGTTCTTC.

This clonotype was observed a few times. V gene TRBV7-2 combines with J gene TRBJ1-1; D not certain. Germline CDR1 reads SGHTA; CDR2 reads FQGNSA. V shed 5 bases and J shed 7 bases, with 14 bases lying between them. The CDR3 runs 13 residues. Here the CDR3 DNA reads TGTGCCAGCAGCCCCCAGGTAATCGGTGAAGCTTTCTTT. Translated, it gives CASSPQVIGEAFF. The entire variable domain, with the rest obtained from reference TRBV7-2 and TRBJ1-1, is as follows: GAGVSQSPSNKVTEKGKDVELRCDPISGHTALYWYRQSLGQGLEFLIYFQGNSAPDKSGLPSDRFSAERTGGSVSTLTIQRTQQEDSAVYLCASSPQVIGEAFFGQGTRLTVV.

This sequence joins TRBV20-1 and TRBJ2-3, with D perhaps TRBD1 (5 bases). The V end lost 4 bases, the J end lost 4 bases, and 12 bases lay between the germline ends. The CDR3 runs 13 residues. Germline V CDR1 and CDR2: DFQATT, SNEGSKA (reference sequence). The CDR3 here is CSATPLGPDTQYF. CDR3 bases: TGCAGTGCTACCCCTCTGGGGCCAGATACGCAGTATTTT.

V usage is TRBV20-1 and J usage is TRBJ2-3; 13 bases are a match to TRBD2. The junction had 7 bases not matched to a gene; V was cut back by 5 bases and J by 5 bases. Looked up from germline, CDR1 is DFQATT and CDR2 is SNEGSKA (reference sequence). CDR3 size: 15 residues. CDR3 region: CSAGSGLAGVDTQYF. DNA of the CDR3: TGCAGTGCTGGATCAGGACTAGCGGGAGTAGATACGCAGTATTTT.

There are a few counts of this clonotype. CDR3 DNA: TGTGCCAGCAGCCTTATGGCAGGGTTGGGCGGGGAGCTGTTTTTT. Its protein product is CASSLMAGLGGELFF. This sequence joins TRBV7-2 and TRBJ2-2; possible D gene TRBD1, 5 bases. V shed 5 bases and J shed 7 bases, with 17 bases lying between them. The CDR3 contains 15 residues. Per the germline V gene, CDR1 is SGHTA and CDR2 is FQGNSA.

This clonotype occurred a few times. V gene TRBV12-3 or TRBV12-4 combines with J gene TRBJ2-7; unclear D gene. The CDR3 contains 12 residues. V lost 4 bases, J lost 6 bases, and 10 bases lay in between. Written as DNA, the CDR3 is TGTGCCAGCAGTTATACTGACGGCGAGCAGTACTTC. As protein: CASSYTDGEQYF.

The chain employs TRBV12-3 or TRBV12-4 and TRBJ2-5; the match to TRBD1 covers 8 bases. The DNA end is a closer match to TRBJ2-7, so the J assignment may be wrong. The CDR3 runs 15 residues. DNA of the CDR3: TGTGCCAGCAGTTTAAGGCGGGCGACAGGGGACGAGCAGTACTTC. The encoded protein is CASSLRRATGDEQYF.

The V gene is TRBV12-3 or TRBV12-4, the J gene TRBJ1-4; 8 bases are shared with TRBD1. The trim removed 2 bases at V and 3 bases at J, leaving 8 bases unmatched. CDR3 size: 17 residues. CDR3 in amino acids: CASSLLVLDRANEKLFF. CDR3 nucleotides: TGTGCCAGCAGTTTATTAGTATTGGACAGGGCTAATGAAAAACTGTTTTTT.

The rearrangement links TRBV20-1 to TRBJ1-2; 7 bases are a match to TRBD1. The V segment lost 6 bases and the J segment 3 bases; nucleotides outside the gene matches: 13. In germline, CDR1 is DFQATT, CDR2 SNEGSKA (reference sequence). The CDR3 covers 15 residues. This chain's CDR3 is CSASVGQRLYYGYTF. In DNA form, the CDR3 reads TGCAGTGCCTCTGTGGGACAGCGTCTTTACTATGGCTACACCTTC.

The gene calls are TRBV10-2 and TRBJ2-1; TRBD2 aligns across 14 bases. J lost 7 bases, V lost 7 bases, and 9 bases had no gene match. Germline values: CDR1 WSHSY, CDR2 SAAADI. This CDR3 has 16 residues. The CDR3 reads CASTLRTSGRSNEQFF. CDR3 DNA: TGCGCCAGCACTCTTCGGACTAGCGGGAGGTCAAATGAGCAGTTCTTC.

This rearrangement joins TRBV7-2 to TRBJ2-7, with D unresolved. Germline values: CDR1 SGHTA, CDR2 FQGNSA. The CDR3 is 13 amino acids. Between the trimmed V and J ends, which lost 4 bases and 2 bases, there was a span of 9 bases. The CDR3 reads CASSSRPTYEQYF. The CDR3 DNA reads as TGTGCCAGCAGCTCCAGACCGACCTACGAGCAGTACTTC.

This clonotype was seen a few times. The CDR3 sequence is CASSFEQGYEETQYF. CDR3 coding DNA: TGTGCCAGCAGCTTCGAACAGGGGTATGAAGAGACCCAGTACTTC. The chain joins TRBV5-5 to TRBJ2-5, with 7 bases aligning to TRBD1. V was clipped by 2 bases and J by 3 bases; unmatched bases: 7. CDR1 SGHKS and CDR2 YYEKEE come from the germline V gene (reference sequence). There are 15 residues in the CDR3.

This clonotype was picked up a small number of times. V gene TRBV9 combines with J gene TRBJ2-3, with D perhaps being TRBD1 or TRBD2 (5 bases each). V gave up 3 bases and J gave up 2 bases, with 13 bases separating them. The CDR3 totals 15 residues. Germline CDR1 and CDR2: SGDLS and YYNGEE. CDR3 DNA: TGTGCCAGCAGCGCCAGGGACGGCGCCACAGATACGCAGTATTTT. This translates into CASSARDGATDTQYF. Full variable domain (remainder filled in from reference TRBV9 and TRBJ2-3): DSGVTQTPKHLITATGQRVTLRCSPRSGDLSVYWYQQSLDQGLQFLIQYYNGEERAKGNILERFSAQQFPDLHSELNLSSLELGDSALYFCASSARDGATDTQYFGPGTRLTVL.

Written as DNA, the CDR3 is TGTGCCAGCAGCCCCCTCCGTCGGGCCGACTACAATGAGCAGTTCTTC. Protein: CASSPLRRADYNEQFF. The V gene is TRBV7-2, the J gene TRBJ2-1; no clear D. Germline values: CDR1 SGHTA, CDR2 FQGNSA. V dropped 5 bases and J dropped 3 bases, with 17 bases sitting between them. The CDR3 sequence is 16 residues long.

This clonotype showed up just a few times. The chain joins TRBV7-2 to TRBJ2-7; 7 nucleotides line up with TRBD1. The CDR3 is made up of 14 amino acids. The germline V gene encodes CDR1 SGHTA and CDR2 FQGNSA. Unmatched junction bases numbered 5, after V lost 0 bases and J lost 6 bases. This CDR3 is CASSLAQGVGEQYF. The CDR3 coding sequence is TGTGCCAGCAGCTTAGCGCAGGGGGTGGGCGAGCAGTACTTC.

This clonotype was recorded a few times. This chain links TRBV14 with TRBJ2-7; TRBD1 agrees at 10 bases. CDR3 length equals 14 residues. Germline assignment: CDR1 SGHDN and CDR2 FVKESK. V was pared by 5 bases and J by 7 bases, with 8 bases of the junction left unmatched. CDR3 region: CASSGDRGSWEQYF. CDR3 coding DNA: TGTGCCAGCAGCGGGGACAGGGGATCGTGGGAGCAGTACTTC. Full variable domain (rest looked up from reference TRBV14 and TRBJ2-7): EAGVTQFPSHSVIEKGQTVTLRCDPISGHDNLYWYRRVMGKEIKFLLHFVKESKQDESGMPNNRFLAERTGGTYSTLKVQPAELEDSGVYFCASSGDRGSWEQYFGPGTRLTVT.

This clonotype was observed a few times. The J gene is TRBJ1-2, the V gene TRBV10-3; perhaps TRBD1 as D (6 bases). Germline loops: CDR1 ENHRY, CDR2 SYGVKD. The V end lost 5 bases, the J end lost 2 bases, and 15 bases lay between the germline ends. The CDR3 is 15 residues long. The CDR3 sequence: CAISWGLPGNYGYTF. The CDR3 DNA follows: TGTGCCATCAGTTGGGGGCTTCCCGGCAACTATGGCTACACCTTC.

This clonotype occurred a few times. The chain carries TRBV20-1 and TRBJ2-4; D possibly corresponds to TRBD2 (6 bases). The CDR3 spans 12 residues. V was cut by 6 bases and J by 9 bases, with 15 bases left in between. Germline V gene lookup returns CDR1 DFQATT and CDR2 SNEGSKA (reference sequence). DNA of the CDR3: TGCAGTGCCAAATCCGTTAGCGGCATTCAGTACTTC. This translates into CSAKSVSGIQYF.

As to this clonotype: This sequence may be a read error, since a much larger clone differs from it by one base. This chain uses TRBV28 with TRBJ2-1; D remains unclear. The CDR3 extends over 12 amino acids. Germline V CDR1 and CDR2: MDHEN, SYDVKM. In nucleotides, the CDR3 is TGTGCCGGCAGTTCCCAATACAATGAGCAGTTCTTC. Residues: CAGSSQYNEQFF.

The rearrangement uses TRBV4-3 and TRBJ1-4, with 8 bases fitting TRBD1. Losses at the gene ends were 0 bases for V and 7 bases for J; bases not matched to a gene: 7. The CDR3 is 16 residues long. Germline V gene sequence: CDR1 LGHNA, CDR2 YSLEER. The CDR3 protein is CASSQDPQGALEKLFF. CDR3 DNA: TGCGCCAGCAGCCAAGACCCTCAGGGGGCGCTTGAAAAACTGTTTTTT.

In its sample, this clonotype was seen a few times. The CDR3, as DNA: TGTGCCAGCAGCTTAGCCTCGGCGACACCCCATACGCAGTATTTT. Translated, it gives CASSLASATPHTQYF. This chain links TRBV7-2 with TRBJ2-3, with D hard to call. V was pared by 0 bases and J by 7 bases, with 14 bases between. There are 15 residues in the CDR3. Germline V gives CDR1 SGHTA, CDR2 FQGNSA.

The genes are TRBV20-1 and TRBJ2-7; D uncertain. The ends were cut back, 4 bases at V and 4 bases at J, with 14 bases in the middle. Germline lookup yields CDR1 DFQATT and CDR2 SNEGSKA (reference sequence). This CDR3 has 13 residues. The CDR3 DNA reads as TGCAGTGCTAATAGTCCCCGCGGTTACGAGCAGTACTTC. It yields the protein CSANSPRGYEQYF.

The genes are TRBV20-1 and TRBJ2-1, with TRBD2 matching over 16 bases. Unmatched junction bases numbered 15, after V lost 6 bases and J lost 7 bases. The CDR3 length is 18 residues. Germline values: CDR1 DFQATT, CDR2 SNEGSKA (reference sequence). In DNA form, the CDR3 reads TGCAGTGCCCCTAAGGGACTAGCGGGGGGGAGGGTATGGAATGAGCAGTTCTTC. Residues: CSAPKGLAGGRVWNEQFF.

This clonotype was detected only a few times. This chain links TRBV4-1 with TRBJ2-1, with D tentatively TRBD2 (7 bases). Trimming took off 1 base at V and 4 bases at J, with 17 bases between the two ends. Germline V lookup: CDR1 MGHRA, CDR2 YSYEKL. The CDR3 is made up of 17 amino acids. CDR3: CASSQVGGGAGYNEQFF. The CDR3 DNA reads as TGCGCCAGCAGCCAAGTAGGTGGGGGGGCAGGGTACAATGAGCAGTTCTTC.

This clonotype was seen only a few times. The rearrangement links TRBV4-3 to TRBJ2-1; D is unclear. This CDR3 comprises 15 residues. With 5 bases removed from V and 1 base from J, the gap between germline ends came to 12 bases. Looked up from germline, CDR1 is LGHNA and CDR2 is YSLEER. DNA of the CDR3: TGCGCCAGCAGCGCTGGGTTGGGGTCCTACAATGAGCAGTTCTTC. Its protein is CASSAGLGSYNEQFF.

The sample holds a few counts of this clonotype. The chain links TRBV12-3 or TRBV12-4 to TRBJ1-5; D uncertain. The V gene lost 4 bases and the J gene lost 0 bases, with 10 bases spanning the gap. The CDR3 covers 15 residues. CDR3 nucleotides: TGTGCCAGCAGTTGGACGGTGAATAGCAATCAGCCCCAGCATTTT. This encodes CASSWTVNSNQPQHF.

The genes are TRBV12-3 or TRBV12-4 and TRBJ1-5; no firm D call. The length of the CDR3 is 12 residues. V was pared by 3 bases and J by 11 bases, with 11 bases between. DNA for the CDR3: TGTGCCAGCAGTTTTGATCGGCGTACCCAGCATTTT. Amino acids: CASSFDRRTQHF.

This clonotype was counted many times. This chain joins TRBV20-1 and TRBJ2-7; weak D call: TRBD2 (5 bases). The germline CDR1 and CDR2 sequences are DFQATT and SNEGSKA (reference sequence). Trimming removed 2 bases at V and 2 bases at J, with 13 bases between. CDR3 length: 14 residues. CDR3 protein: CSARSGLGTYEQYF. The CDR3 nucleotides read TGCAGTGCTAGATCTGGGCTCGGGACCTACGAGCAGTACTTC.